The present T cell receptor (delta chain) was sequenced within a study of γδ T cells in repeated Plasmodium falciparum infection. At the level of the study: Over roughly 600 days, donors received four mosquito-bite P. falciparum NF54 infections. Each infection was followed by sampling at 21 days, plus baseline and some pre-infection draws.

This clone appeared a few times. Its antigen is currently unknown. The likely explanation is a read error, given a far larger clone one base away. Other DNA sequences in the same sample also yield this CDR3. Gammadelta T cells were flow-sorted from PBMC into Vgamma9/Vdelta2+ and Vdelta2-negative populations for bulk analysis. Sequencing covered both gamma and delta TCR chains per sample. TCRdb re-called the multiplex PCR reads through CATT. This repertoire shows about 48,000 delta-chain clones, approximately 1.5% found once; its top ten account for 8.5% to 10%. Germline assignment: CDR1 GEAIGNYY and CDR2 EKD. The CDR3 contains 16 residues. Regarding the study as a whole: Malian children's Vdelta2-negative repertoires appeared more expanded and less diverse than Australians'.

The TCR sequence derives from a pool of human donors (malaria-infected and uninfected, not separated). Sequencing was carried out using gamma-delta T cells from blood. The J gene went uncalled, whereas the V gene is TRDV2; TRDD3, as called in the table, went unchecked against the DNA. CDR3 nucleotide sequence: TGTGCCTGTGACACCGTGCATTTGGGGGATACCGATAAACTTATCTTT. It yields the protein CACDTVHLGDTDKLIF.